The 18 T cell receptor beta chains below come from one sample, sequenced in a study of vaccination effects on CD4 cells after COVID-19. CD4+ T cells specific for antigen were expanded with viral peptide pools by the ViraFEST assay before sequencing. The authors isolated CD4+ T cells after about eleven days of culture. Infection dated between March and December 2020, before the Alpha, Beta and Delta variants reached the United States. Everyone in the study got two shots of either the BNT162b2 or mRNA-1273 vaccine. TCRdb keeps only in-frame clones here, not all; method: immunoSEQ multiplex PCR. The table records 15,000 or so clones, roughly 75% of them present only once. Their cognate antigens are unknown. The sequences come from CD4+ T cells from PBMCs cultured with SARS-CoV-2 spike peptides, collected after COVID-19 vaccination. These receptors were obtained from a human donor who had a prior SARS-CoV-2 infection.

The chain joins TRBV12-3 or TRBV12-4 to TRBJ2-5; D is unresolved. The CDR3 contains 12 residues. Trimming cost V 6 bases and J 4 bases, with 9 bases left between them. CDR3 DNA: TGTGCCAGCAGCTCTTATGGAGAGACCCAGTACTTC. This encodes CASSSYGETQYF.

The chain joins TRBV2 to TRBJ2-7; 9 nucleotides line up with TRBD2. Per germline, CDR1 SNHLY and CDR2 FYNNEI. The CDR3 totals 15 residues. With 4 bases clipped from V and 7 bases from J, the junction kept 11 bases outside the gene matches. The CDR3 protein is CASSGRGGGAWEQYF. The CDR3 coding sequence is TGTGCCAGCAGTGGAAGAGGCGGGGGGGCCTGGGAGCAGTACTTC.

This clone was counted a few times. This CDR3 is CASSQEGVEQYF. The CDR3 bases are TGTGCCAGCAGCCAAGAAGGGGTCGAGCAGTACTTC. This rearrangement joins TRBV4-2 to TRBJ2-7; the D gene is possibly TRBD1 (5 bases). The V gene's germline CDR1 is LGHNA and CDR2 YNFKEQ. Trimming cost V 0 bases and J 6 bases, with 6 bases left between them. The CDR3 covers 12 residues.

The rearrangement links TRBV23-1 to TRBJ1-2; D ambiguous. TRBV23-1 is known as an ORF, though its function is uncertain. There are 16 residues in the CDR3. V was pared by 0 bases and J by 1 base, with 12 bases between. The chain's CDR3 is CASSQSGPRLNYGYTF. The CDR3 DNA follows: TGCGCCAGCAGTCAATCCGGCCCGCGGCTTAACTATGGCTACACCTTC.

This clone appeared a single time. This CDR3 reads CASSPFGQGREQYF. The CDR3 DNA sequence: TGTGCCAGCAGCCCTTTCGGGCAGGGGAGGGAGCAGTACTTC. The chain is built from TRBV7-2 and TRBJ2-7; D could derive from TRBD1 or TRBD2 (6 bases each). Trimming took off 5 bases at V and 7 bases at J, with 18 bases between the two ends. Germline values: CDR1 SGHTA, CDR2 FQGNSA. This CDR3 has 14 amino acids.

The gene calls are TRBV9 and TRBJ2-7; 12 bases align to TRBD2. The V segment lost 0 bases and the J segment 7 bases; nucleotides outside the gene matches: 8. The germline V gene has CDR1 SGDLS and CDR2 YYNGEE. CDR3 size: 16 residues. The CDR3 spells CASSVAPSSGRGEQYF. Written as DNA, the CDR3 is TGTGCCAGCAGCGTAGCTCCGTCTAGCGGGAGGGGTGAGCAGTACTTC.

In its sample, this clone was seen once. This chain joins TRBV7-9 and TRBJ1-4; D is possibly TRBD1 (5 bases). V gave up 5 bases and J gave up 5 bases, with 12 bases separating them. CDR3 length: 14 residues. The germline gives CDR1 SEHNR, CDR2 FQNEAQ (reference sequence). CDR3 DNA: TGTGCCAGCAGCCTACAGGATCAGAATGAAAAACTGTTTTTT. Translated: CASSLQDQNEKLFF.

The J gene is TRBJ2-3, the V gene TRBV11-2, with 7 bases aligning to TRBD2. From germline, CDR1 is SGHAT and CDR2 FQNNGV. The CDR3 spans 12 residues. V was clipped by 1 base and J by 8 bases; unmatched bases: 0. CDR3 in amino acids: CASSLAGGTQYF. CDR3 in DNA: TGTGCCAGCAGCTTAGCGGGAGGTACGCAGTATTTT.

V and J are TRBV5-5 and TRBJ2-1; D is unresolved. Germline assignment: CDR1 SGHKS and CDR2 YYEKEE (reference sequence). V lost 5 bases and J 2 bases, leaving 11 bases between the germline ends. The CDR3 is made up of 14 amino acids. The CDR3 coding sequence is TGTGCCAGCAGTGTTTACGGAACCTACAATGAGCAGTTCTTC. As protein: CASSVYGTYNEQFF.

The chain is built from TRBV12-3 or TRBV12-4 and TRBJ1-1; 7 bases fit TRBD1. The V and J ends lost 4 bases and 2 bases, in that order; junction bases with no gene match: 1. The CDR3 length is 13 residues. The CDR3 DNA is TGTGCCAGCAGTTGGGACAGCAACACTGAAGCTTTCTTT. This encodes CASSWDSNTEAFF.

The chain couples TRBV6-1 to TRBJ1-1; D is unclear. The V end lost 2 bases, the J end lost 0 bases, and 16 bases lay between the germline ends. Germline V gene sequence: CDR1 MNHNS, CDR2 SASEGT. CDR3 length equals 17 residues. The CDR3 DNA follows: TGTGCCAGCAGTGAATTTTTCCGGCGTCGGGTGAACACTGAAGCTTTCTTT. This codes for CASSEFFRRRVNTEAFF.

The chain has TRBV14 and TRBJ1-4, with D possibly TRBD1 on 5 matching bases. V lost 1 base and J 8 bases, leaving 11 bases between the germline ends. Germline V CDR1 and CDR2: SGHDN, FVKESK. CDR3 length equals 14 residues. As DNA, the CDR3 is TGTGCCAGCAGCCAAGTGTGGGGGGACGAAAAACTGTTTTTT. Its protein product is CASSQVWGDEKLFF.

The V call is TRBV6-5, the J call TRBJ2-3, with D maybe TRBD2 (6 bases). Trimming took 6 bases from V and 2 from J, leaving 15 bases between them. This CDR3 region has 15 residues. CDR1 is MNHEY and CDR2 is SVGAGI in the germline V gene. CDR3 nucleotide sequence: TGTGCCAGCAGCTTCCAGGGACTGGACACAGATACGCAGTATTTT. This translates into CASSFQGLDTDTQYF.

V and J are TRBV5-4 and TRBJ2-3; D might be TRBD1 or TRBD2, each matching 5 bases. This CDR3 has 15 amino acids. From germline, CDR1 is SGHNT and CDR2 YYREEE (reference sequence). The V gene lost 4 bases and the J gene lost 1 base, with 13 bases spanning the gap. CDR3 region: CASSRGRTRTDTQYF. CDR3 nucleotide sequence: TGTGCCAGCAGCCGGGGACGGACCCGCACAGATACGCAGTATTTT.

The genes are TRBV9 and TRBJ2-5; 7 nucleotides agree with TRBD1. The germline gives CDR1 SGDLS, CDR2 YYNGEE. The junction had 3 bases not matched to a gene; V was cut back by 3 bases and J by 4 bases. The CDR3 consists of 13 residues. The CDR3 is CASSDRGSETQYF. The CDR3 DNA reads as TGTGCCAGCAGCGACAGGGGTTCAGAGACCCAGTACTTC.

The gene calls are TRBV2 and TRBJ1-1; 7 nucleotides line up with TRBD1. The CDR3 has 13 amino acids. The trim removed 5 bases at V and 1 base at J, leaving 1 base unmatched. Germline V CDR1 and CDR2: SNHLY, FYNNEI. The CDR3, as DNA: TGTGCCAGCAGTTCAGGGGGGAACACTGAAGCTTTCTTT. Its protein is CASSSGGNTEAFF.

CDR3 amino acids: CASSTRGFPANEQFF. The CDR3 bases are TGTGCCAGCAGTACCCGTGGCTTCCCGGCGAATGAGCAGTTCTTC. This chain links TRBV6-5 with TRBJ2-1; D gene uncertain. Germline V gene data show CDR1 as MNHEY and CDR2 as SVGAGI. CDR3 length: 15 residues. V was pared by 5 bases and J by 7 bases, with 18 bases between.

The rearrangement links TRBV7-3 to TRBJ1-3; D unclear. Trimming took 2 bases from V and 8 from J, leaving 10 bases between them. Germline CDR1 is SGHTA and CDR2 is FQGTGA. The CDR3 runs 13 residues. Written as DNA, the CDR3 is TGTGCCAGCAGCTTAGCCCCCCGGGACACCATATATTTT. Amino acid sequence: CASSLAPRDTIYF.